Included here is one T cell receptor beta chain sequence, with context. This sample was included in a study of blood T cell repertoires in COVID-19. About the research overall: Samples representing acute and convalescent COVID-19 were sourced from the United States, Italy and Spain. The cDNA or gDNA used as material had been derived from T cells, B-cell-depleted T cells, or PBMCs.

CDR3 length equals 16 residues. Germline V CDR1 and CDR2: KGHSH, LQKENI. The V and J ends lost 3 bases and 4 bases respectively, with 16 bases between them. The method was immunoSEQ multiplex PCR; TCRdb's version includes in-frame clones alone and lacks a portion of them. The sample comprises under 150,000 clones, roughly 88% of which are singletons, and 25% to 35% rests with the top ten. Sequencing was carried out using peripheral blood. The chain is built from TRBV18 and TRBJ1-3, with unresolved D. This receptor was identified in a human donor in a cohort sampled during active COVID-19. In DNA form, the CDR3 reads TGTGCCAGCTCACCCCGTGGCCCCCCCGGGGGAAACACCATATATTTT. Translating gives CASSPRGPPGGNTIYF.